A single sample gave rise to the 26 T cell receptor beta chains below, sequenced in a study of regulatory T cells in long-lasting Graves disease. Building of the TCR beta libraries involved iRepertoire HTBI primers and Arm-PCR of CDR3 regions. TCRdb re-derived calls from the multiplex PCR reads in MiXCR, one entry per CDR3 protein. The data hold about 450,000 distinct CDR3 sequences, with over 15% observed a single time. Documented time point: newly diagnosed GD, antithyroid drugs for less than 3 months. PBMCs were the source of the RNA used for TCR sequencing. This sample was shared with a second study, whose subject was T cells in Graves' hyperthyroidism and ophthalmopathy.

The sequencing used peripheral blood mononuclear cells (PBMCs), collected at new diagnosis, from a patient treated with antithyroid drugs. Receptors originate from a woman aged 25-40 years with Graves disease.

The rearrangement joins TRBV27 to TRBJ2-2; 9 bases match TRBD1. CDR3 size: 13 residues. Trimming at V came to 5 bases and at J to 9 bases, leaving 4 bases not matched to a gene. Per germline, CDR1 MNHEY and CDR2 SMNVEV (reference sequence). The CDR3 reads CASSPDRGRELFF. The CDR3 DNA reads TGTGCCAGCAGTCCGGACAGGGGCCGGGAGCTGTTTTTT.

This clonotype has just one count. A much larger clone differs from this one at a single base, so this may be a read error. V usage is TRBV10-3 and J usage is TRBJ2-3; the D gene is possibly TRBD2 (6 bases). This CDR3 region has 17 residues. Germline assignment: CDR1 ENHRY and CDR2 SYGVKD. The ends were cut back, 3 bases at V and 1 base at J, with 17 bases in the middle. CDR3 loop: CAISDPTRASGTDTQYF. The DNA of the CDR3 is TGTGCCATCAGTGACCCAACCAGGGCTAGCGGCACAGATACGCAGTATTTT.

This clonotype has at least ten counts. The CDR3 loop reads CASQTSGGTYEQYF. For the CDR3, the DNA is TGCGCCAGCCAAACGTCGGGCGGGACGTACGAGCAGTACTTC. This chain connects TRBV5-1 to TRBJ2-7, with a tentative D call TRBD2 (6 bases). Germline V gene data show CDR1 as SGHRS and CDR2 as YFSETQ. The CDR3 loop spans 14 amino acids. Trimming took off 7 bases at V and 4 bases at J, with 18 bases between the two ends. The full variable domain, its missing parts supplied by reference TRBV5-1 and TRBJ2-7, is KAGVTQTPRYLIKTRGQQVTLSCSPISGHRSVSWYQQTPGQGLQFLFEYFSETQRNKGNFPGRFSGRQFSNSRSEMNVSTLELGDSALYLCASQTSGGTYEQYFGPGTRLTVT.

This clonotype turned up a few times. V and J are TRBV6-1 and TRBJ2-4; either TRBD1 or TRBD2 may fit D (6 bases each). V lost 4 bases, J lost 8 bases, and 12 bases lay in between. CDR1 is MNHNS, CDR2 SASEGT, per germline. There are 13 residues in the CDR3. CDR3 sequence: CASSAYREDIQYF. CDR3 in DNA: TGTGCCAGCAGTGCCTACAGGGAGGACATTCAGTACTTC.

In this sample, this clonotype turned up many times. The chain has TRBV6-1 and TRBJ1-2, with D uncertain. This CDR3 is 13 amino acids long. In germline, CDR1 is MNHNS, CDR2 SASEGT. Deletions cut 5 bases from V and 4 bases from J, with 11 bases between. CDR3 DNA sequence: TGTGCCAGCAGTAACGGGCCAAGCTATGGCTACACCTTC. Translated: CASSNGPSYGYTF.

Only a few counts were recorded for this clonotype. This chain links TRBV15 with TRBJ1-2; 9 bases line up with TRBD1. Germline trimming cut 0 bases from V and 4 bases from J; bases unmatched to any gene: 3. Germline V gene data show CDR1 as LNHNV and CDR2 as YYDKDF (reference sequence). CDR3 length: 15 amino acids. The CDR3 DNA follows: TGTGCCACCAGCAGAGAGACAGGGGGAGCCTATGGCTACACCTTC. Its protein product is CATSRETGGAYGYTF.

This clonotype was observed at least ten times. This chain links TRBV5-1 with TRBJ1-5; D unresolved. V lost 0 bases and J lost 2, with 6 bases in between. This CDR3 is 14 amino acids long. Germline CDR1 reads SGHRS; CDR2 reads YFSETQ. The CDR3 protein is CASSLAPGNQPQHF. The CDR3 DNA reads as TGCGCCAGCAGCTTGGCCCCGGGCAATCAGCCCCAGCATTTT.

This clonotype was recorded many times. The CDR3 here is CASSSNWGREYYNEQFF. CDR3 in DNA: TGTGCCAGCAGTTCAAATTGGGGGCGGGAGTACTACAATGAGCAGTTCTTC. This chain joins TRBV27 and TRBJ2-1; the D gene is possibly TRBD2 (7 bases). CDR3 length equals 17 residues. Trimming stripped 4 bases from V and 3 bases from J, with 19 bases between. Germline CDR1 is MNHEY and CDR2 is SMNVEV (reference sequence).

A few counts support this clonotype. The genes are TRBV29-1 and TRBJ2-1, with TRBD2 matching 12 bases. This CDR3 contains 15 residues. Germline assignment: CDR1 SQVTM and CDR2 ANQGSEA. V gave up 4 bases and J gave up 8 bases; unmatched junction bases: 9. The DNA of the CDR3 is TGCAGCGTTGTTGGACTAGCGGGAAGTGTTGATGAGCAGTTCTTC. Translating it yields CSVVGLAGSVDEQFF.

This clonotype was seen only once. This clone may be a read error of a much larger clone one base away. The CDR3 loop reads CASSCSRLGQGYF. The CDR3 coding sequence is TGTGCCAGCAGTTGCTCGAGGTTGGGACAAGGGTACTTC. This sequence joins TRBV6-2 or TRBV6-3 and TRBJ2-3; D may be TRBD1 (6 bases). The germline gives CDR1 MNHEY, CDR2 SVGEGT. The CDR3 sequence is 13 residues long.

This clonotype came up many times. The V call is TRBV20-1, the J call TRBJ2-7; D is unresolved. Germline V gene data show CDR1 as DFQATT and CDR2 as SNEGSKA (reference sequence). The CDR3 covers 13 residues. Trimming shortened V by 3 bases and J by 1 base, and 10 bases separated the two germline ends. CDR3 in amino acids: CSASHLGSYEQYF. The CDR3 DNA reads TGCAGTGCTAGTCACCTTGGGTCCTACGAGCAGTACTTC.

Regarding this clonotype: A far larger clone differs by one base, so this is likely a read error. The chain links TRBV20-1 to TRBJ2-1; TRBD1 is a possible D gene (6 bases). Per germline, CDR1 DFQATT and CDR2 SNEGSKA (reference sequence). The CDR3 loop spans 13 amino acids. V dropped 0 bases and J dropped 10 bases, with 13 bases sitting between them. CDR3: CSARDHGQNEQFF. CDR3 nucleotides: TGCAGTGCTAGAGATCACGGACAGAACGAGCAGTTCTTC.

This clonotype has ten or more counts. This chain connects TRBV10-2 to TRBJ1-2, with TRBD1 matching 7 bases. The trim removed 7 bases at V and 0 bases at J, leaving 5 bases unmatched. Germline V gene lookup returns CDR1 WSHSY and CDR2 SAAADI. There are 14 residues in the CDR3. In DNA form, the CDR3 reads TGCGCCAGCAACCCGACAGGGTCTAACTATGGCTACACCTTC. Residues: CASNPTGSNYGYTF.

This clonotype was counted a few times. The J gene is TRBJ2-7, the V gene TRBV15; tentatively, D is TRBD2 (5 bases). Germline V CDR1 and CDR2: LNHNV, YYDKDF (reference sequence). V gave up 0 bases and J gave up 5 bases, with 14 bases separating them. The CDR3 is made up of 15 amino acids. The CDR3 reads CATSRESSEVHEQYF. The CDR3 region has the DNA TGTGCCACCAGCAGAGAATCCTCGGAGGTCCACGAGCAGTACTTC.

The chain links TRBV28 to TRBJ1-1; TRBD1 agrees at 12 bases. Germline assignment: CDR1 MDHEN and CDR2 SYDVKM. CDR3 length: 14 amino acids. V lost 6 bases and J lost 3; bases outside the gene matches: 2. CDR3 bases: TGTGCCAGCAGGGGACAGGGGGCACACACTGAAGCTTTCTTT. This encodes CASRGQGAHTEAFF.

This clonotype appeared many times. The chain has TRBV2 and TRBJ1-5; TRBD1 aligns across 7 bases. CDR3 length equals 15 residues. Germline loops: CDR1 SNHLY, CDR2 FYNNEI. V gave up 1 base and J gave up 12 bases; unmatched junction bases: 12. CDR3 sequence reads: CASSEEVTGRPFQHF. The CDR3 DNA reads TGTGCCAGCAGTGAAGAGGTGACAGGGCGCCCCTTCCAGCATTTT.

This clonotype has ten or more counts. V and J are TRBV2 and TRBJ2-3, with a weak D call TRBD2 (6 bases). The CDR3 has 12 amino acids. Trimming removed 8 bases at V and 2 bases at J, with 8 bases between. In germline, CDR1 is SNHLY, CDR2 FYNNEI. The CDR3 region is CASVADTDTQYF. Here the CDR3 DNA reads TGTGCCAGCGTAGCGGACACAGATACGCAGTATTTT. Full variable domain (remainder filled in from reference TRBV2 and TRBJ2-3): EPEVTQTPSHQVTQMGQEVILRCVPISNHLYFYWYRQILGQKVEFLVSFYNNEISEKSEIFDDQFSVERPDGSNFTLKIRSTKLEDSAMYFCASVADTDTQYFGPGTRLTVL.

This CDR3 reads CASHGIGSYEQYF. CDR3 nucleotides: TGTGCCAGTCACGGGATTGGCTCCTACGAGCAGTACTTC. The chain couples TRBV19 to TRBJ2-7; TRBD2 might be the D (5 bases). V dropped 8 bases and J dropped 0 bases, with 11 bases sitting between them. The CDR3 totals 13 residues. CDR1 LNHDA and CDR2 SQIVND come from the germline V gene (reference sequence).

The V gene is TRBV9, the J gene TRBJ2-1, with D possibly matching TRBD2 (6 bases). The CDR3 spans 15 residues. Germline CDR1 reads SGDLS; CDR2 reads YYNGEE. Trimming stripped 3 bases from V and 6 bases from J, with 16 bases between. The CDR3 DNA reads TGTGCCAGCAGCGCCAGACTAGGACGGGGCAATGAGCAGTTCTTC. It is translated as CASSARLGRGNEQFF. The complete variable domain, with remaining parts taken from reference TRBV9 and TRBJ2-1, reads DSGVTQTPKHLITATGQRVTLRCSPRSGDLSVYWYQQSLDQGLQFLIQYYNGEERAKGNILERFSAQQFPDLHSELNLSSLELGDSALYFCASSARLGRGNEQFFGPGTRLTVL.

This clonotype appeared many times. The chain combines TRBV29-1 with TRBJ2-1; D uncertain. This CDR3 spans 13 amino acids. V lost 5 bases, J lost 1 base, and 9 bases lay in between. CDR1 is SQVTM, CDR2 ANQGSEA, per germline. CDR3 coding DNA: TGCAGCGTTCGGCCGCAATCCTACAATGAGCAGTTCTTC. This sequence encodes CSVRPQSYNEQFF.

This clonotype was detected ten times or more. The V gene is TRBV7-9, the J gene TRBJ2-7; D remains unclear. The CDR3 loop spans 13 amino acids. Deletions cut 6 bases from V and 3 bases from J, with 12 bases between. CDR1 and CDR2 from the germline V gene are SEHNR and FQNEAQ (reference sequence). The CDR3 region is CASSLAGDYEQYF. The CDR3 region has the DNA TGTGCCAGCAGTTTGGCAGGAGACTACGAGCAGTACTTC.

About this clonotype: This may arise from a read error, as a much more abundant clone is one base away. J is TRBJ2-3 and V is TRBV4-1; possibly TRBD2 for D (5 bases). Trimming removed 4 bases at V and 2 bases at J, with 16 bases between. The CDR3 consists of 16 residues. The germline V gene has CDR1 MGHRA and CDR2 YSYEKL. The CDR3 DNA reads as TGCGCCAGCAGCCGGACTCGGGCAGGAGACACAGATACGCAGTATTTT. The encoded protein is CASSRTRAGDTDTQYF.

In its sample, this clonotype was seen many times. The rearrangement uses TRBV11-2 and TRBJ2-7, with D hard to call. Germline V gene lookup returns CDR1 SGHAT and CDR2 FQNNGV. V was shortened by 1 base and J by 0 bases, with 10 bases between the two germline ends. This CDR3 is 15 amino acids long. The CDR3 region is CASSLGPPSSYEQYF. CDR3 DNA sequence: TGTGCCAGCAGCTTAGGCCCCCCCTCCTCCTACGAGCAGTACTTC.

This clonotype showed up many times. This chain uses TRBV5-4 with TRBJ1-1; a weak D match, TRBD1 (5 bases). Germline values: CDR1 SGHNT, CDR2 YYREEE (reference sequence). Trimming took 3 bases from V and 10 from J, leaving 10 bases between them. The CDR3 sequence is 11 residues long. The chain's CDR3 is CASSSGTRAFF. The CDR3 DNA is TGTGCCAGCAGCTCCGGGACTAGAGCTTTCTTT.

This clonotype was seen many times. This sequence joins TRBV28 and TRBJ2-1, with 8 nucleotides matching TRBD2. Germline assignment: CDR1 MDHEN and CDR2 SYDVKM. The junction had 5 bases not matched to a gene; V was cut back by 10 bases and J by 0 bases. This CDR3 has 14 amino acids. The CDR3 region is CATCGTSSYNEQFF. CDR3 bases: TGTGCCACGTGCGGGACTAGCTCCTACAATGAGCAGTTCTTC.

In its sample, this clonotype was seen many times. CDR3 sequence reads: CASSFAALDTQYF. The CDR3 DNA sequence: TGCGCCAGCAGCTTTGCGGCTTTGGATACGCAGTATTTT. The chain is built from TRBV5-1 and TRBJ2-3; D unresolved. CDR1 and CDR2 from the germline V gene are SGHRS and YFSETQ. CDR3 length equals 13 residues. V lost 2 bases and J lost 6, with 10 bases in between.